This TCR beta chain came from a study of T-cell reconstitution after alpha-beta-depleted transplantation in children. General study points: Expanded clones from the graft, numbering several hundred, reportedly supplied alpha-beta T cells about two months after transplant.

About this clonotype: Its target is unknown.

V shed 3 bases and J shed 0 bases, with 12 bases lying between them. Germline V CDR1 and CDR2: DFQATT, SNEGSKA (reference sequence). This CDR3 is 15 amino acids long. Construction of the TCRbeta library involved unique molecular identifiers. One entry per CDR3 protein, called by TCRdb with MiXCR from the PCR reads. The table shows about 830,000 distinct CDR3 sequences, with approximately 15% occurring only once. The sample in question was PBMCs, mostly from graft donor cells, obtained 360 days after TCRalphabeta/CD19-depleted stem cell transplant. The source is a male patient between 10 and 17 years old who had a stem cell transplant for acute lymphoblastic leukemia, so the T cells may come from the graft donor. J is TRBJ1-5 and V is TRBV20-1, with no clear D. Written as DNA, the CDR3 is TGCAGTGCTAGGGTGAGGGAATATAGCAATCAGCCCCAGCATTTT. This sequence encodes CSARVREYSNQPQHF.